A single sample gave rise to the 9 T cell receptor beta chains below, sequenced in a study of graft-versus-host responses after intestinal transplantation. These receptors are not linked to any known antigen. Clones were sequenced by immunoSEQ multiplex PCR, and TCRdb holds only the in-frame ones, with some missing. The sample contains about 89,000 clones, more than 85% of which appear only once. Here the sequenced sample was unstimulated CD8+ T cells sorted from spleen or lymph node cells, taken before intestinal transplant. The source is a human donor who received an intestinal transplant.

This clone is a singleton in its sample. The genes are TRBV15 and TRBJ2-3, with D maybe TRBD2 (6 bases). V lost 6 bases and J 5 bases, leaving 12 bases between the germline ends. There are 13 residues in the CDR3. Germline CDR1 reads LNHNV; CDR2 reads YYDKDF (reference sequence). The CDR3 coding sequence is TGTGCCACCAGGGGGTGGGGGGAAGATACGCAGTATTTT. It yields the protein CATRGWGEDTQYF. The complete variable domain, with remaining parts taken from reference TRBV15 and TRBJ2-3, reads DAMVIQNPRYQVTQFGKPVTLSCSQTLNHNVMYWYQQKSSQAPKLLFHYYDKDFNNEADTPDNFQSRRPNTSFCFLDIRSPGLGDTAMYLCATRGWGEDTQYFGPGTRLTVL.

This chain links TRBV7-2 with TRBJ1-5; D uncertain. The CDR3 totals 13 residues. Germline V gene data show CDR1 as SGHTA and CDR2 as FQGNSA. Deletions cut 2 bases from V and 4 bases from J, with 6 bases between. This CDR3 reads CASSLNTNQPQHF. CDR3 bases: TGTGCCAGCAGCTTAAACACAAATCAGCCCCAGCATTTT.

The chain has TRBV11-2 and TRBJ2-7; D perhaps matches TRBD2 (5 bases). V gave up 5 bases and J gave up 3 bases, with 8 bases separating them. Germline V gene lookup returns CDR1 SGHAT and CDR2 FQNNGV. This CDR3 comprises 12 residues. The CDR3 reads CASSAGNYEQYF. CDR3 nucleotides: TGTGCCAGCAGCGCCGGGAACTACGAGCAGTACTTC.

The chain combines TRBV7-8 with TRBJ1-4, with D perhaps matching TRBD1 (5 bases). Germline loops: CDR1 SGHVS, CDR2 FQNEAQ. This CDR3 region has 15 residues. The ends were cut back, 5 bases at V and 6 bases at J, with 16 bases in the middle. DNA of the CDR3: TGTGCCAGCAGCCCGAACAGGAACTGGCATGAAAAACTGTTTTTT. Amino acids: CASSPNRNWHEKLFF.

The chain is built from TRBV9 and TRBJ2-7, with D unresolved. Germline V gene data show CDR1 as SGDLS and CDR2 as YYNGEE. V was shortened by 3 bases and J by 0 bases, with 7 bases between the two germline ends. The CDR3 contains 13 residues. In nucleotides, the CDR3 is TGTGCCAGCAGCGCGCACGGCTCCTACGAGCAGTACTTC. This codes for CASSAHGSYEQYF.

CDR3 protein: CSVELGQGGNEQFF. CDR3 DNA sequence: TGCAGCGTTGAGCTGGGACAGGGTGGCAATGAGCAGTTCTTC. V usage is TRBV29-1 and J usage is TRBJ2-1, with 9 bases aligning to TRBD1. The V gene's germline CDR1 is SQVTM and CDR2 ANQGSEA. The CDR3 is 14 residues long. J was trimmed by 6 bases and V by 3 bases; bases with no gene match: 6.

The chain recombines TRBV4-3 with TRBJ2-3; TRBD2 matches 9 bases. Germline V lookup: CDR1 LGHNA, CDR2 YSLEER. The CDR3 spans 20 residues. Trimming took 4 bases from V and 2 from J; bases not matched to a gene: 19. CDR3 nucleotide sequence: TGCGCCAGCAGCCTCCGATTCGCGGGGGGGCTCGAGGGTTTCACAGATACGCAGTATTTT. It codes for CASSLRFAGGLEGFTDTQYF.

J is TRBJ1-5 and V is TRBV6-5; 7 bases fit TRBD1. The length of the CDR3 is 15 residues. Trimming at V came to 6 bases and at J to 0 bases, leaving 5 bases not matched to a gene. The germline gives CDR1 MNHEY, CDR2 SVGAGI. The CDR3 region is CASSPDRDSNQPQHF. In DNA, the CDR3 is TGTGCCAGCAGCCCCGACAGGGATAGCAATCAGCCCCAGCATTTT.

V is TRBV7-9 and J is TRBJ2-7, with D perhaps TRBD2 (5 bases). V was trimmed by 1 base and J by 3 bases, leaving 10 bases between them. The CDR3 spans 14 residues. Germline V gives CDR1 SEHNR, CDR2 FQNEAQ (reference sequence). In DNA, the CDR3 is TGTGCCAGCAGCTTAGGTGGTGAGGGCTACGAGCAGTACTTC. This gives the protein CASSLGGEGYEQYF. Full variable domain (missing parts from reference TRBV7-9 and TRBJ2-7): DTGVSQNPRHKITKRGQNVTFRCDPISEHNRLYWYRQTLGQGPEFLTYFQNEAQLEKSRLLSDRFSAERPKGSFSTLEIQRTEQGDSAMYLCASSLGGEGYEQYFGPGTRLTVT.